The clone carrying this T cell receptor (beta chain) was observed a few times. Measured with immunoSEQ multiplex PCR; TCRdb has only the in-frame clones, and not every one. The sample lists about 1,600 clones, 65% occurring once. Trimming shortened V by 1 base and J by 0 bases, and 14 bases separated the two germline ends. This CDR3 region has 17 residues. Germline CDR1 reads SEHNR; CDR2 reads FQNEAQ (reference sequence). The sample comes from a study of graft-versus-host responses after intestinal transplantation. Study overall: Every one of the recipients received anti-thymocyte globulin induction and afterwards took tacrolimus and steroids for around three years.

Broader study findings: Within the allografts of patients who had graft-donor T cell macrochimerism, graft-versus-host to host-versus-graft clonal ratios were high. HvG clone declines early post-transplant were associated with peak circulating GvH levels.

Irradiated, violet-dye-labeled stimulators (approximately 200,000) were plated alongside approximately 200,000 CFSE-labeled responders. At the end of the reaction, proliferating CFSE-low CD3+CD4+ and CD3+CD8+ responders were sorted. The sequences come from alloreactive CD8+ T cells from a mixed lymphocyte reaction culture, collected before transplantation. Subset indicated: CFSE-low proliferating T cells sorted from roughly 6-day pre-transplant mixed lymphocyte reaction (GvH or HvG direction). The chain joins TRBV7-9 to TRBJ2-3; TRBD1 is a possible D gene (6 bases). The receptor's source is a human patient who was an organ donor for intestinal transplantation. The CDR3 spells CASSLVYAGASTDTQYF. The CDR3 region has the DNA TGTGCCAGCAGCTTAGTGTACGCAGGGGCAAGCACAGATACGCAGTATTTT.